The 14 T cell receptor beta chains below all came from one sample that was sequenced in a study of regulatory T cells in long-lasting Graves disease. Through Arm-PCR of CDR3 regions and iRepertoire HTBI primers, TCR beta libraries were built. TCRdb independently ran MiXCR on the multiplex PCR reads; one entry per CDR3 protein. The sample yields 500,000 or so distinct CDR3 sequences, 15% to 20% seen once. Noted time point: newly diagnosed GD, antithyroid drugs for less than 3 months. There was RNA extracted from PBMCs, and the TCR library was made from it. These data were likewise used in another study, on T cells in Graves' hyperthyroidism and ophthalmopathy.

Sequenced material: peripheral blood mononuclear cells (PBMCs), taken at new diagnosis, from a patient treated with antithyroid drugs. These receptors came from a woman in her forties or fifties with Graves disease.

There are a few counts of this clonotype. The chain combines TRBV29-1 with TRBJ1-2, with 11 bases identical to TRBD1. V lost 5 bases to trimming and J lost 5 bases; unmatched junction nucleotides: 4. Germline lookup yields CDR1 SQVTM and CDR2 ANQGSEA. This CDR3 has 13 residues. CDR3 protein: CSVWDRGGYGYTF. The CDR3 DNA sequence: TGCAGCGTTTGGGACAGGGGGGGATATGGCTACACCTTC.

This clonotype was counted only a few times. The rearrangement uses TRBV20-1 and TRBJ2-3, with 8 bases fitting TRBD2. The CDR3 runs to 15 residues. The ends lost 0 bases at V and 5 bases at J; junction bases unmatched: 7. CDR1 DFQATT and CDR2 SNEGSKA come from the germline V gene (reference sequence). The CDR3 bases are TGCAGTGCTAGAGACCCGGGGGGGTCTAGAGATACGCAGTATTTT. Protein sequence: CSARDPGGSRDTQYF.

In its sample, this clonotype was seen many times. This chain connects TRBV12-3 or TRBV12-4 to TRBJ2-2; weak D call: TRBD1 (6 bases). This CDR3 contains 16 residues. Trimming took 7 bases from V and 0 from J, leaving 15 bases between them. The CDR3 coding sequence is TGTGCCAGCATCGAACAGGGATCCACGAACACCGGGGAGCTGTTTTTT. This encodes CASIEQGSTNTGELFF.

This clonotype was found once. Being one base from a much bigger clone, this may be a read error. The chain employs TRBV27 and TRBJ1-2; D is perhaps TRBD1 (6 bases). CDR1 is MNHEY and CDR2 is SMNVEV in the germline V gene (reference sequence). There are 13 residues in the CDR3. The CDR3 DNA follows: TGTGCCAGCACCAACGACAGGAACTATGGCCACACCTTC. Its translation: CASTNDRNYGHTF.

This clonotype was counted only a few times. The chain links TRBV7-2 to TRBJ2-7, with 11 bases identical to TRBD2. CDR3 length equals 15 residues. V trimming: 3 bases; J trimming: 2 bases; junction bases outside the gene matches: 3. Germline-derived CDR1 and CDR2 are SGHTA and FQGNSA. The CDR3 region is CASSFHSGGAYEQYF. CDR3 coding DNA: TGTGCCAGCAGCTTTCATAGCGGGGGGGCCTACGAGCAGTACTTC.

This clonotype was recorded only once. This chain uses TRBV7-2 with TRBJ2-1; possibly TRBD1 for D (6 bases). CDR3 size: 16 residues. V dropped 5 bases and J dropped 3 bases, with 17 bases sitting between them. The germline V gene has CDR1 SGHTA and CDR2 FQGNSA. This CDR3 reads CASSHLGQGYYNEQFF. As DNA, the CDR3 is TGTGCCAGCAGCCACCTGGGGCAGGGGTACTACAATGAGCAGTTCTTC.

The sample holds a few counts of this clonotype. CDR3 coding DNA: TGCAGCGTAGGTTCCTATGGCTACACCTTC. Translated, it gives CSVGSYGYTF. This chain connects TRBV29-1 to TRBJ1-2; no clear D gene. The germline CDR1 and CDR2 sequences are SQVTM and ANQGSEA. The CDR3 extends over 10 amino acids. Deletions cut 6 bases from V and 4 bases from J, with 6 bases between.

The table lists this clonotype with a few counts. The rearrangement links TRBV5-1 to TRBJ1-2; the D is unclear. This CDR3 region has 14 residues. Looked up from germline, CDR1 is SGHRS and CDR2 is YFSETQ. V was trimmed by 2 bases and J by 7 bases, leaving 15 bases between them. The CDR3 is CASSFGADWRGYTF. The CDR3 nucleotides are TGCGCCAGCAGCTTTGGCGCTGATTGGCGTGGCTACACCTTC.

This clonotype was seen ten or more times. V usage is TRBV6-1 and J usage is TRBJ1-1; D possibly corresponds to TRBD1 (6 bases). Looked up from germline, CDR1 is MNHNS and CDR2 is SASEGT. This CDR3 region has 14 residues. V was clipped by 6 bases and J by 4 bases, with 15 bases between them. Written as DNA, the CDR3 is TGTGCCAGCAGAGGGACAATCGAGAGCACTGAAGCTTTCTTT. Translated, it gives CASRGTIESTEAFF.

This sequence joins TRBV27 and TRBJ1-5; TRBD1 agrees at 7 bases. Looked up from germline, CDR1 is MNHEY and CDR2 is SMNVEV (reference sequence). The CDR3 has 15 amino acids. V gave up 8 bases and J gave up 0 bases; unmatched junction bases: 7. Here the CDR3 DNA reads TGTGCCAGCCAACGTACAGGGGCTAGCAATCAGCCCCAGCATTTT. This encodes CASQRTGASNQPQHF.

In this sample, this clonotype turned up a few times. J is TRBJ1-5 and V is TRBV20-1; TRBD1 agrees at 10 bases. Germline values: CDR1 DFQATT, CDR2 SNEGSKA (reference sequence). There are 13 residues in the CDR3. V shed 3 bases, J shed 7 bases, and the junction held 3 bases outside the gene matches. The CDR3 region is CSASRDRGQPQHF. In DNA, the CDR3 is TGCAGTGCTAGCCGGGACAGGGGACAGCCCCAGCATTTT.

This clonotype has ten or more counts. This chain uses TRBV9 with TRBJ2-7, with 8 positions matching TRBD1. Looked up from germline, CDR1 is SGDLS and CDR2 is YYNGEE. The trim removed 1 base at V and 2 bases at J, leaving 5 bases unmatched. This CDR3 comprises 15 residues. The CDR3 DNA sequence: TGTGCCAGCAGCGTAAGGACAGGGAAGGCCTACGAGCAGTACTTC. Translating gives CASSVRTGKAYEQYF.

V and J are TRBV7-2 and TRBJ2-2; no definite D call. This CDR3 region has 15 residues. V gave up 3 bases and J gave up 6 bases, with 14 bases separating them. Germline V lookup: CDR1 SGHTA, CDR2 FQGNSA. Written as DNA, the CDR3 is TGTGCCAGCAGCTTCATTGGGAAAGGGTCCGGGGAGCTGTTTTTT. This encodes CASSFIGKGSGELFF.

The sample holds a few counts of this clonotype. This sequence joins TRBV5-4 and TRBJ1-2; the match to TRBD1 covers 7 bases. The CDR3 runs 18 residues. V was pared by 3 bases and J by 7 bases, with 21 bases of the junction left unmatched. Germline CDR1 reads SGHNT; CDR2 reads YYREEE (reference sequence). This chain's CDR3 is CASSYDRVKSLLFAGYTF. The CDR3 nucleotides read TGTGCCAGCAGCTACGACAGGGTGAAGAGCCTATTGTTCGCTGGCTACACCTTC.